This T cell receptor (beta chain) was sequenced during a study of blood T cells in healthy people across ages. Whole-study findings and limits: The study could not conclusively compare naive and antigen-experienced cells, given its unsorted PBMCs.

With a J-beta primer mix and a sample-barcoded 5' primer, a second PCR ran 7 to 11 cycles. TCRdb independently ran MiXCR on the 5' RACE reads; one entry per CDR3 protein. The sample has 750,000 to 950,000 distinct CDR3 sequences, around 29% seen once. This clonotype showed up just a few times. What it binds is unknown. CDR1 is MDHEN and CDR2 is SYDVKM in the germline V gene. V dropped 3 bases and J dropped 6 bases, with 17 bases sitting between them. The CDR3 contains 15 residues. Another study also made use of these data, one on T cells of mothers and their children. That report notes: Donors comprised three healthy Caucasian mothers plus their six children.

The V call is TRBV28, the J call TRBJ1-2; D not resolved. The clonotype comes from a woman aged 40 to 50 in good health. Sequences were obtained from blood. CDR3 sequence: CASSLWARTPDGYTF. In DNA form, the CDR3 reads TGTGCCAGCAGTTTGTGGGCCAGAACTCCGGATGGCTACACCTTC.